This is a list of T cell receptor beta chains from one sample in a study of Ad26.COV2.S vaccination and SARS-CoV-2 variants. Sequenced by immunoSEQ multiplex PCR; TCRdb stores in-frame clones only, minus some. The sample lists more than 300,000 clones, approximately 80% occurring once. Sequenced here: peripheral blood, sampled in a trial of Ad26.COV2.S vaccine versus placebo. These receptor sequences come from a person aged 18 to 59 who received the Ad26.COV2.S COVID-19 vaccine or a placebo. Each CDR3 is given with its conserved first and last residue. Fields, in order: D gene, J gene, clone size, V gene, CDR3 DNA, CDR3 protein. A D gene is named only where the DNA matches it firmly. The listing skips clone size in some rows; elsewhere it reads once, few, many or a size class.

D gene: TRBD1; J gene: TRBJ2-5; clone size: NA; V gene: TRBV5-4; CDR3 DNA: TGTGCCAGCAGCTTACAGGGGGCACGAGAGACCCAGTACTTC; CDR3 protein: CASSLQGARETQYF
D gene: NA; J gene: TRBJ1-5; clone size: NA; V gene: TRBV5-6; CDR3 DNA: TGTGCCAGCAGCTTATTTTCACAGGGAAGTCAGCCCCAGCATTTT; CDR3 protein: CASSLFSQGSQPQHF
D gene: NA; J gene: TRBJ1-2; clone size: NA; V gene: TRBV2; CDR3 DNA: TGTGCCAGCCTGTATACAGGGATAACCTATGGCTACACCTTC; CDR3 protein: CASLYTGITYGYTF
D gene: NA; J gene: TRBJ1-6; clone size: NA; V gene: TRBV3-1/TRBV3-2; CDR3 DNA: TGTGCCAGCAGCCAAGATCCAGCCTATAATTCACCCCTCCACTTT; CDR3 protein: CASSQDPAYNSPLHF
D gene: TRBD1; J gene: TRBJ2-1; clone size: NA; V gene: TRBV7-3; CDR3 DNA: TGTGCCAGCAGCCGGACAGGGGGCGGTACGAGTAATGAGCAGTTCTTC; CDR3 protein: CASSRTGGGTSNEQFF
D gene: TRBD2; J gene: TRBJ2-7; clone size: NA; V gene: TRBV30; CDR3 DNA: TGTGCCTGGAGTGTGGGGGGGAAACTAGGCGAGCAGTACTTC; CDR3 protein: CAWSVGGKLGEQYF
D gene: NA; J gene: TRBJ2-2; clone size: NA; V gene: TRBV4-1; CDR3 DNA: TGCGCCAGCAGCCAAGATAAAGCCATCAGGAGCGGGGAGCTGTTTTTT; CDR3 protein: CASSQDKAIRSGELFF
D gene: NA; J gene: TRBJ2-5; clone size: NA; V gene: TRBV20-1; CDR3 DNA: TGCAGTTCTGACAGGCAAGAGACCCAGTACTTC; CDR3 protein: CSSDRQETQYF
D gene: TRBD1; J gene: TRBJ2-5; clone size: NA; V gene: TRBV27; CDR3 DNA: TGTGCCAGCACTCTAATAGGACAGGGGTATGGTGAGACCCAGTACTTC; CDR3 protein: CASTLIGQGYGETQYF
D gene: NA; J gene: TRBJ1-2; clone size: once; V gene: TRBV4-1; CDR3 DNA: TGCGCCAGCAGACCGATCGGGACAACGTATGGCTACACCTTC; CDR3 protein: CASRPIGTTYGYTF
D gene: NA; J gene: TRBJ2-1; clone size: NA; V gene: TRBV7-6; CDR3 DNA: TGTGCCAGCAGCTTACTCGGAGGGGCCAATGAGCAGTTCTTC; CDR3 protein: CASSLLGGANEQFF
D gene: NA; J gene: TRBJ1-5; clone size: NA; V gene: TRBV6-5; CDR3 DNA: TGTGCCAGCACCAGGAGTCTCAATCAGCCCCAGCATTTT; CDR3 protein: CASTRSLNQPQHF
D gene: NA; J gene: TRBJ1-1; clone size: few; V gene: TRBV28; CDR3 DNA: NA; CDR3 protein: CASSTSRRHPEAFF
D gene: NA; J gene: TRBJ2-7; clone size: NA; V gene: TRBV6-1; CDR3 DNA: TGTGCCAGCAGTGAATTAGGTATGGGGGAGCAGTACTTC; CDR3 protein: CASSELGMGEQYF
D gene: TRBD1; J gene: TRBJ1-6; clone size: NA; V gene: TRBV28; CDR3 DNA: TGTGCCAGCAGTTTGGGGGGGGGACAGGGGCATTCACCCCTCCACTTT; CDR3 protein: CASSLGGGQGHSPLHF
D gene: NA; J gene: TRBJ1-2; clone size: NA; V gene: TRBV7-2; CDR3 DNA: TGTGCCAGCAGCTTAGTGGGGGGGGACTATGGCTACACCTTC; CDR3 protein: CASSLVGGDYGYTF
D gene: TRBD2; J gene: TRBJ2-5; clone size: NA; V gene: TRBV5-1; CDR3 DNA: TGCGCCAGCAGCTTGGTGGGGACTAGCGAAGAGACCCAGTACTTC; CDR3 protein: CASSLVGTSEETQYF
D gene: NA; J gene: TRBJ1-1; clone size: NA; V gene: TRBV28; CDR3 DNA: TGTGCCAGCAGTTTGTCGTGGGGACGGGGGAACACTGAAGCTTTCTTT; CDR3 protein: CASSLSWGRGNTEAFF
D gene: NA; J gene: TRBJ2-6; clone size: NA; V gene: TRBV27; CDR3 DNA: TGTGCCAGCAGGCATACAGGGACTGGGGCCAACGTCCTGACTTTC; CDR3 protein: CASRHTGTGANVLTF
D gene: NA; J gene: TRBJ2-2; clone size: NA; V gene: TRBV7-3; CDR3 DNA: TGTGCCAGCAGCTTAGGACAGCTCACCGGGGAGCTGTTTTTT; CDR3 protein: CASSLGQLTGELFF
D gene: NA; J gene: TRBJ1-2; clone size: NA; V gene: TRBV4-2; CDR3 DNA: TGTGCCAGCAGCCAGGGCGCTGCCTATGGCTACACCTTC; CDR3 protein: CASSQGAAYGYTF
D gene: NA; J gene: TRBJ1-5; clone size: NA; V gene: TRBV25-1; CDR3 DNA: TGTGCCAGCAGTGAAGGAAGGGGGAGCAATCAGCCCCAGCATTTT; CDR3 protein: CASSEGRGSNQPQHF
D gene: NA; J gene: TRBJ1-4; clone size: NA; V gene: TRBV6-6; CDR3 DNA: TGTGCCAGCAGTACCGGCAACAGGGTTTCAGAAAAACTGTTTTTT; CDR3 protein: CASSTGNRVSEKLFF
D gene: TRBD2; J gene: TRBJ2-1; clone size: NA; V gene: TRBV7-8; CDR3 DNA: TGTGCCAGCAGCTTAACGACTAGCGGGGATAATGAGCAGTTCTTC; CDR3 protein: CASSLTTSGDNEQFF
D gene: NA; J gene: TRBJ1-2; clone size: NA; V gene: TRBV11-2; CDR3 DNA: TGTGCCAGCAGCTTATGGCCCGGACAGACCCTGGGTGGCTACACCTTC; CDR3 protein: CASSLWPGQTLGGYTF
D gene: TRBD1; J gene: TRBJ2-2; clone size: NA; V gene: TRBV12-5; CDR3 DNA: TGTGCTAGTGGTCGACCTGGACAGGGCGGGGGGGAGCTGTTTTTT; CDR3 protein: CASGRPGQGGGELFF
D gene: TRBD1; J gene: TRBJ2-5; clone size: NA; V gene: TRBV29-1; CDR3 DNA: TGCAGCGTCTACGGACAGGGGGAGACCCAGTACTTC; CDR3 protein: CSVYGQGETQYF
D gene: NA; J gene: TRBJ1-1; clone size: NA; V gene: TRBV28; CDR3 DNA: TGTGCCAGCAGTTTTGTGGGTACAAATATGGACACTGAAGCTTTCTTT; CDR3 protein: CASSFVGTNMDTEAFF
D gene: NA; J gene: TRBJ1-5; clone size: NA; V gene: TRBV5-1; CDR3 DNA: TGCGCCAGCAGCTTCGATCCCGGGGGCAATCAGCCCCAGCATTTT; CDR3 protein: CASSFDPGGNQPQHF
D gene: TRBD2; J gene: TRBJ2-1; clone size: NA; V gene: TRBV2; CDR3 DNA: TGTGCCAGCAGTGATATGGGCGGGGGGAGCAACGATGAGCAGTTCTTC; CDR3 protein: CASSDMGGGSNDEQFF
D gene: NA; J gene: TRBJ2-1; clone size: NA; V gene: TRBV28; CDR3 DNA: TGTGCCAGCAGTACCAGGGCCGTTAATGAGCAGTTCTTC; CDR3 protein: CASSTRAVNEQFF
D gene: NA; J gene: TRBJ2-7; clone size: NA; V gene: TRBV29-1; CDR3 DNA: TGCAGCGTTGAAGGAGCAGGGTACTACGAGCAGTACTTC; CDR3 protein: CSVEGAGYYEQYF
D gene: TRBD1; J gene: TRBJ1-5; clone size: few; V gene: TRBV28; CDR3 DNA: TGTGCCAGCAGGGCCGGACAGGGTACCAATCAGCCCCAGCATTTT; CDR3 protein: CASRAGQGTNQPQHF
D gene: NA; J gene: TRBJ2-7; clone size: NA; V gene: TRBV27; CDR3 DNA: TGTGCCAGCAGTTTATCGCGGGGGCCCGTCTCCGAGCAGTACTTC; CDR3 protein: CASSLSRGPVSEQYF
D gene: NA; J gene: TRBJ1-1; clone size: few; V gene: TRBV2; CDR3 DNA: TGTGCCAGCGGGTCCCCCCAAGCTTTCTTT; CDR3 protein: CASGSPQAFF
D gene: NA; J gene: TRBJ2-1; clone size: NA; V gene: TRBV19; CDR3 DNA: TGTGCCAGTAGTATCCCTCGGGGAATTAAATACAATGAGCAGTTCTTC; CDR3 protein: CASSIPRGIKYNEQFF
D gene: NA; J gene: TRBJ1-5; clone size: NA; V gene: TRBV19; CDR3 DNA: TGTGCCAGTAGTACCGCCGCAACTGGGTTAAGCAATCAGCCCCAGCATTTT; CDR3 protein: CASSTAATGLSNQPQHF
D gene: NA; J gene: TRBJ1-2; clone size: NA; V gene: TRBV11-2; CDR3 DNA: TGTGCCAGCAGCTTAGTAGGGGGATTGATCTATGGCTACACCTTC; CDR3 protein: CASSLVGGLIYGYTF
D gene: TRBD2; J gene: TRBJ2-5; clone size: NA; V gene: TRBV4-2; CDR3 DNA: TGTGCCAGCAGCCAAGATACTAGCGGGGACCAAGAGACCCAGTACTTC; CDR3 protein: CASSQDTSGDQETQYF
D gene: TRBD1; J gene: TRBJ2-3; clone size: NA; V gene: TRBV7-8; CDR3 DNA: TGTGCCAGCAGCTTAGCGCCCAGGACAGGAATCCGGCGAGATACGCAGTATTTT; CDR3 protein: CASSLAPRTGIRRDTQYF
D gene: NA; J gene: TRBJ1-5; clone size: once; V gene: TRBV4-1; CDR3 DNA: TGCGCCAGCAGCCAAGCGGGTGGCAGAGCCCTCAATCAGCCCCAGCATTTT; CDR3 protein: CASSQAGGRALNQPQHF
D gene: NA; J gene: TRBJ1-1; clone size: NA; V gene: TRBV28; CDR3 DNA: TGTGCCAGCAGTACGCGGACAGATGAAGCTTTCTTT; CDR3 protein: CASSTRTDEAFF
D gene: NA; J gene: TRBJ2-5; clone size: NA; V gene: TRBV27; CDR3 DNA: TGTGCCAGCAGGCGATCCATTCAAGAGACCCAGTACTTC; CDR3 protein: CASRRSIQETQYF
D gene: TRBD1; J gene: TRBJ2-1; clone size: NA; V gene: TRBV11-2; CDR3 DNA: TGTGCCAGCAGCCGACTAGCCGGGACAGGGAGGTATGAGCAGTTCTTC; CDR3 protein: CASSRLAGTGRYEQFF
D gene: TRBD1; J gene: TRBJ1-1; clone size: NA; V gene: TRBV5-1; CDR3 DNA: TGCGCCAGCAGCACCGGGACAGGGGGTTGGAACACTGAAGCTTTCTTT; CDR3 protein: CASSTGTGGWNTEAFF
D gene: NA; J gene: TRBJ2-7; clone size: NA; V gene: TRBV11-2; CDR3 DNA: TGTGCCAGCTCAGAATCCAGGGTCTCCTACGAGCAGTACTTC; CDR3 protein: CASSESRVSYEQYF
D gene: NA; J gene: TRBJ1-3; clone size: many; V gene: TRBV29-1; CDR3 DNA: TGCAGCGTCCTCCGGGGAAACACCATATATTTT; CDR3 protein: CSVLRGNTIYF
D gene: NA; J gene: TRBJ1-5; clone size: NA; V gene: TRBV29-1; CDR3 DNA: TGCAGCGTTGGCGATAGGGGCAATCAGCCCCAGCATTTT; CDR3 protein: CSVGDRGNQPQHF
D gene: TRBD1; J gene: TRBJ2-7; clone size: NA; V gene: TRBV11-2; CDR3 DNA: TGTGCCAGCAGCGGCACAGGGGGGTCGGGCGAGCAGTACTTC; CDR3 protein: CASSGTGGSGEQYF
D gene: TRBD1; J gene: TRBJ1-4; clone size: once; V gene: TRBV6-5; CDR3 DNA: TGTGCCAGCACCCTAACAGGGGGCGATGAAAAACTGTTTTTT; CDR3 protein: CASTLTGGDEKLFF
D gene: NA; J gene: TRBJ1-2; clone size: NA; V gene: TRBV5-1; CDR3 DNA: TGCGCCAGCAGCTTGGAGGGGGGCTATGGCTACACCTTC; CDR3 protein: CASSLEGGYGYTF
D gene: TRBD1; J gene: TRBJ1-4; clone size: NA; V gene: TRBV19; CDR3 DNA: TGTGCCAGTAGTACCCTTACAACTCACGGGACAGGAGAAAAACTGTTTTTT; CDR3 protein: CASSTLTTHGTGEKLFF
D gene: NA; J gene: TRBJ1-1; clone size: NA; V gene: TRBV19; CDR3 DNA: TGTGCCAGTAGCCCCTACGAGGGGAGGGGGACTGAAGCTTTCTTT; CDR3 protein: CASSPYEGRGTEAFF
D gene: NA; J gene: TRBJ1-1; clone size: NA; V gene: TRBV28; CDR3 DNA: TGTGCCAGCGTGGGCAGAAGCACTGAAGCTTTCTTT; CDR3 protein: CASVGRSTEAFF
D gene: TRBD1; J gene: TRBJ1-4; clone size: NA; V gene: TRBV11-2; CDR3 DNA: TGTGCCAGCAGCGGACAGGGATTTGAAAAACTGTTTTTT; CDR3 protein: CASSGQGFEKLFF
D gene: TRBD2; J gene: TRBJ2-3; clone size: NA; V gene: TRBV30; CDR3 DNA: TGTGCCTGGCGACGGCTAGCGGGCACAGATACGCAGTATTTT; CDR3 protein: CAWRRLAGTDTQYF